This entry is about one T cell receptor (beta chain). Its target is unknown. This sample is drawn from a study of stem cell transplantation in POMP-related autoinflammatory disease. Overall study: The study hypothesized thymoproteasome defects skew the TRB repertoire via impaired CD8+ selection. After transplant, neutrophils and platelets showed 100% graft donor chimerism through one year.

General study results and limits: Across all analyzed T-cell subsets, patients with PRAID tended toward reduced diversity and increased clonality. Unique TRB V-J gene pairings were limited in number in patients with PRAID.

Germline V gives CDR1 SGHRS, CDR2 YFSETQ. After removal of 3 bases from V and 4 bases from J, the junction contained 6 bases not matched to a gene. The CDR3 extends over 14 amino acids. Here immunoSEQ multiplex PCR was the method, and the copy in TCRdb shows in-frame clones only, minus some. The sample lists tens of thousands of clones; approximately 91% were seen once. The chain employs TRBV5-1 and TRBJ1-1, with 7 bases that match TRBD1. The TCR sequence derives from a human patient with POMP-related autoinflammation and immune dysregulation (PRAID). Some T cells may be supplied by the graft donor. The sequencing used CD4+ T cells from PBMCs, collected after stem cell transplantation. In nucleotides, the CDR3 is TGCGCCAGCAGCTCTCAGGGGGGGAGCACTGAAGCTTTCTTT. It translates to CASSSQGGSTEAFF.